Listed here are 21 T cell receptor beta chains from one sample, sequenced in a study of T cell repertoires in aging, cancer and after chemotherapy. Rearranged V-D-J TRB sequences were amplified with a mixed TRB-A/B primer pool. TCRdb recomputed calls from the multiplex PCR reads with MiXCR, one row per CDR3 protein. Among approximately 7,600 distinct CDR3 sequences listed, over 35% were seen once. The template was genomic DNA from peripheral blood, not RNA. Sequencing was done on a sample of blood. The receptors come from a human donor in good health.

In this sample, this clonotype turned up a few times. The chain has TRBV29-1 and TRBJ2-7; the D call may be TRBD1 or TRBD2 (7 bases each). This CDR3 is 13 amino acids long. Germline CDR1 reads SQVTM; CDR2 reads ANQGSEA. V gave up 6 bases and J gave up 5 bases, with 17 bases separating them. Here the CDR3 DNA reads TGCAGCGTGGGGGGGACAGTAACCAACGAGCAGTACTTC. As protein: CSVGGTVTNEQYF.

For the CDR3, the DNA is TGTGCCAGTAGTACCAACGATGAAACCTATGGCTACACCTTC. This gives the protein CASSTNDETYGYTF. This rearrangement joins TRBV19 to TRBJ1-2; D not resolved. Germline assignment: CDR1 LNHDA and CDR2 SQIVND (reference sequence). Trimming took 4 bases from V and 4 from J, leaving 13 bases between them. The CDR3 has 14 residues.

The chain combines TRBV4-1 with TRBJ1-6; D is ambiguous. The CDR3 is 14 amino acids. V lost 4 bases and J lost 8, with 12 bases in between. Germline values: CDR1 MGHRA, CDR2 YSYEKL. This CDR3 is CASSLSSLDSPLHF. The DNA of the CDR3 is TGCGCCAGCAGCCTCTCCAGTCTAGATTCACCCCTCCACTTT.

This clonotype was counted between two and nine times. CDR3 in DNA: TGTGCCAGCAGTGAACAGTCTGGGGCCAACGTCCTGACTTTC. Its translation: CASSEQSGANVLTF. The V and J genes are TRBV6-4 and TRBJ2-6, with D uncertain. Trimming removed 3 bases from V and 1 base from J, with 4 bases in between. This CDR3 has 14 amino acids. CDR1 MRHNA and CDR2 SNTAGT come from the germline V gene.

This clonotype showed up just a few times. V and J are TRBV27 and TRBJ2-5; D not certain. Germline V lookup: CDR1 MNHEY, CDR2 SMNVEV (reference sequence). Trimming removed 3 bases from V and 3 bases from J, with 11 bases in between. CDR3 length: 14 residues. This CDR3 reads CASSFIQTKETQYF. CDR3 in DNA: TGTGCCAGCAGTTTCATTCAGACCAAAGAGACCCAGTACTTC.

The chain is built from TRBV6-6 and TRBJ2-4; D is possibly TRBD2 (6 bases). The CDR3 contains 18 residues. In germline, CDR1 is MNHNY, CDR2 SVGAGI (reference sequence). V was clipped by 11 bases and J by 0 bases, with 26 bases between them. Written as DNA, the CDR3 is TGTGCCCCGACTGGTGGAGGGGAGTCCAAGTTAGCCAAAAACATTCAGTACTTC. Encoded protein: CAPTGGGESKLAKNIQYF.

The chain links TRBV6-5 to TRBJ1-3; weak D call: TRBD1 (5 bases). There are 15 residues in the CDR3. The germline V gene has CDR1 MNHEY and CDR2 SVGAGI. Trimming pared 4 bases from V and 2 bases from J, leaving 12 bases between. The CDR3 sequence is CASSSSRVPGNTIYF. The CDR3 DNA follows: TGTGCCAGCAGTTCAAGCAGGGTCCCTGGAAACACCATATATTTT.

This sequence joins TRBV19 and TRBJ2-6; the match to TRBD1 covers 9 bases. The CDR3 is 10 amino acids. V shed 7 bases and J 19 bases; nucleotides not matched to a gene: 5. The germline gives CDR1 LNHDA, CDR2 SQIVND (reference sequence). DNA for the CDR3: TGTGCCAGTACTTGGGACAGGGTAACTTTC. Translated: CASTWDRVTF. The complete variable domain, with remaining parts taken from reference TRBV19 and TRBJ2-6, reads DGGITQSPKYLFRKEGQNVTLSCEQNLNHDAMYWYRQDPGQGLRLIYYSQIVNDFQKGDIAEGYSVSREKKESFPLTVTSAQKNPTAFYLCASTWDRVTFGAGSRLTVL.

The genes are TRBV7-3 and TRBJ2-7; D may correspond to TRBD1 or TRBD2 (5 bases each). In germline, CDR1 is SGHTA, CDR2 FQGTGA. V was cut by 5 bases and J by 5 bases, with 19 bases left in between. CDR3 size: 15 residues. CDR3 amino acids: CASSLEGQGAHEQYF. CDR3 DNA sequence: TGTGCCAGCAGCCTAGAGGGCCAGGGAGCTCACGAGCAGTACTTC.

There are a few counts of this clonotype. CDR3 sequence (DNA): TGTGCCACCAGGGGTGGCACCGGGGAGCTGTTTTTT. This codes for CATRGGTGELFF. This chain links TRBV24-1 with TRBJ2-2; D unclear. V gave up 7 bases and J gave up 4 bases, with 6 bases separating them. From germline, CDR1 is KGHDR and CDR2 SFDVKD. The CDR3 extends over 12 amino acids.

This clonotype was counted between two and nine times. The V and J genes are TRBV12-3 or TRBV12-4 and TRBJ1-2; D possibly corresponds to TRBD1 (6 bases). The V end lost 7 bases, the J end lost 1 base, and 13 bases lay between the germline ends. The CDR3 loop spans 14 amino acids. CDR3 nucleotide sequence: TGTGCCAGCACCTACAGGGCACATAACTATGGCTACACCTTC. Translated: CASTYRAHNYGYTF.

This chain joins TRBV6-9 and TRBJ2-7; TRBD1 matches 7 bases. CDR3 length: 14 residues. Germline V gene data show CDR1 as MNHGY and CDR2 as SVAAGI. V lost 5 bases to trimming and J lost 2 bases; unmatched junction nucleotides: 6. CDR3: CASSPQDRTYEQYF. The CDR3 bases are TGTGCCAGCAGTCCCCAGGACAGGACCTACGAGCAGTACTTC.

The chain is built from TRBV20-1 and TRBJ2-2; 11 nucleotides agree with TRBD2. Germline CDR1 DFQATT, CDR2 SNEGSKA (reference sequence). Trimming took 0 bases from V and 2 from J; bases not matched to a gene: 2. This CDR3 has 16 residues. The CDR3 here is CSARDSGGANTGELFF. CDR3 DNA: TGCAGTGCTAGAGATAGCGGGGGGGCCAACACCGGGGAGCTGTTTTTT.

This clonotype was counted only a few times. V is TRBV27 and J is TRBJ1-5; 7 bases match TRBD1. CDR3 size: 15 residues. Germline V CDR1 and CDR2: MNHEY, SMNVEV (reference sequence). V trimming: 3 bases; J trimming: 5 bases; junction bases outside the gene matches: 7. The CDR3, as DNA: TGTGCCAGCAGTTTTATAAGGGACAGAGATCAGCCCCAGCATTTT. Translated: CASSFIRDRDQPQHF.

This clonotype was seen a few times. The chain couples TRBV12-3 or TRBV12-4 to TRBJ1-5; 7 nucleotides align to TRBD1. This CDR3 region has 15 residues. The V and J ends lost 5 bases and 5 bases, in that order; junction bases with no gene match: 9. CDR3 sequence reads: CASSLVDREDQPQHF. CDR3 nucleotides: TGTGCCAGCAGTCTCGTTGACAGGGAGGATCAGCCCCAGCATTTT.

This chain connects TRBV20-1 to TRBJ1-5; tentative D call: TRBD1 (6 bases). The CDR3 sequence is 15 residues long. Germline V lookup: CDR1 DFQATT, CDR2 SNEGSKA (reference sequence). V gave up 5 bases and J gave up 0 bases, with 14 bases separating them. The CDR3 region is CSAPQGPGSNQPQHF. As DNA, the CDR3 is TGCAGTGCTCCACAGGGTCCTGGTAGCAATCAGCCCCAGCATTTT.

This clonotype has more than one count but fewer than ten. The CDR3 region has the DNA TGTGCCAGCAGCTTGTTGGGCGGCACCGGGGAGCTGTTTTTT. Protein product: CASSLLGGTGELFF. J is TRBJ2-2 and V is TRBV5-6, with D hard to call. Looked up from germline, CDR1 is SGHDT and CDR2 is YYEEEE. The V end lost 1 base, the J end lost 4 bases, and 8 bases lay between the germline ends. This CDR3 is 14 amino acids long. The complete variable domain, with remaining parts taken from reference TRBV5-6 and TRBJ2-2, reads DAGVTQSPTHLIKTRGQQVTLRCSPKSGHDTVSWYQQALGQGPQFIFQYYEEEERQRGNFPDRFSGHQFPNYSSELNVNALLLGDSALYLCASSLLGGTGELFFGEGSRLTVL.

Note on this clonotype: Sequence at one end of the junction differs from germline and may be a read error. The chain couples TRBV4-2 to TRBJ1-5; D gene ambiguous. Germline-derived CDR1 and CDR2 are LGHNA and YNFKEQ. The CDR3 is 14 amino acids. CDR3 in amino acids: CASSQERSNQPQHF. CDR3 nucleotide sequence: TGCGCCAGCAGCCAAGAAAGAAGCAATCAGCCCCAGCATTTT.

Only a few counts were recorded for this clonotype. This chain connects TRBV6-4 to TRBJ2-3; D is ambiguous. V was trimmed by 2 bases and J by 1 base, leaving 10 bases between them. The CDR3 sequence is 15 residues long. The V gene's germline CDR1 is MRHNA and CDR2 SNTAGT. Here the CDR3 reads CASSDLPGGTDTQYF. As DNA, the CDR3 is TGTGCCAGCAGTGACCTACCCGGTGGCACAGATACGCAGTATTTT.

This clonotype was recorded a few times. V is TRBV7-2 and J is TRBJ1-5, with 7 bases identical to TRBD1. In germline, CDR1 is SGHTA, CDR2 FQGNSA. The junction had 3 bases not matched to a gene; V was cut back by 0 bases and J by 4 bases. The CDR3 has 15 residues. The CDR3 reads CASSLAPGQNQPQHF. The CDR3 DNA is TGTGCCAGCAGCTTAGCGCCGGGACAGAATCAGCCCCAGCATTTT.

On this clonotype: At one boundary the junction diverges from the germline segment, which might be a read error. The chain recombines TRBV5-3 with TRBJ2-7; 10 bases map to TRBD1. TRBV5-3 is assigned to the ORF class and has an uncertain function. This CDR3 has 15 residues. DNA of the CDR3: TGTGCCAGCAGCTTGGAAGGACAGGGGGGGTACGAGCAGTACTTC. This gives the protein CASSLEGQGGYEQYF.